The rows below give T cell receptor beta chains drawn from one sample of a study of blood T cell repertoires in COVID-19. Clones were read by immunoSEQ multiplex PCR, and TCRdb kept only the in-frame ones, dropping some. The sample has about 210,000 clones, 70% to 85% seen once. Input material: peripheral blood. These receptor sequences come from a woman aged 80 or over with COVID-19, enrolled during active disease. Both conserved end residues are part of each CDR3. The D gene is left open where the match is weak. Clone size is shown for a subset of rows, as once, few, many or a class of expanded clone.

- | TRBJ2-3 | TRBV28 | - | TGTGCCAGCAGTTTACTGTCAGATACGCAGTATTTT | CASSLLSDTQYF
- | TRBJ2-5 | TRBV2 | - | TGTGCCAGCAGTGAATCCGAGGAGACCCAGTACTTC | CASSESEETQYF
- | TRBJ1-4 | TRBV6-6 | TRBD1 | TGTGCCAGCAGTCCCGGGACAGGAGGTAGATTTGGAGGAAAACTGTTTTTT | CASSPGTGGRFGGKLFF
- | TRBJ1-5 | TRBV6-5 | - | TGTGCCAGCAGTTACTCGCTGGCACCCGGGCAGCCCCAGCATTTT | CASSYSLAPGQPQHF
- | TRBJ1-2 | TRBV3-1/TRBV3-2 | TRBD1 | TGTGCCAGCGGCCGACAGGGAGGCGCGCACTATGGCTACACCTTC | CASGRQGGAHYGYTF
- | TRBJ1-3 | TRBV9 | TRBD1 | TGTGCCAGCAGCGCAGGGACAGCAAATCATCTTTCTTTTTCCGGAAACACCATATATTTT | CASSAGTANHLSFSGNTIYF
- | TRBJ1-5 | TRBV2 | - | TGTGCCAGCAGTGACAGGGGAGTTGATCAGCCCCAGCATTTT | CASSDRGVDQPQHF
- | TRBJ1-2 | TRBV5-8 | - | TGTGCCAGCAGCTTTGCCGGAGCTAACTATGGCTACACCTTC | CASSFAGANYGYTF
once | TRBJ2-3 | TRBV6-6 | TRBD2 | TGTGCCAGCAGCGGACTAGCGGGTGTTGTGCCAGATACGCAGTATTTT | CASSGLAGVVPDTQYF
- | TRBJ1-5 | TRBV28 | TRBD1 | TGTGCCAGCAGACCCAGGGGGCGTAGCAATCAGCCCCAGCATTTT | CASRPRGRSNQPQHF